The 27 T cell receptor beta chains presented below share a single source sample, sequenced in a study of cytomegalovirus exposure and HLA in healthy donors listed by TCRdb under 2017. The method behind the library was the immunoSEQ multiplex PCR assay. The multiplex PCR relied on a mix of 60 forward primers for TCR Vbeta segments and 13 reverse primers for TCR Jbeta segments. The clones in this table, taken by TCRdb from immuneACCESS, are in-frame only. Not every clone is retained; where verified, under half of the shortfall comes from an unresolved V gene, and the cause of the rest is unknown. The sample profile shows around 150,000 clones; around 66% of them were found once. The leading ten clones occupy under 3% of the sample. The material sequenced was PBMCs. These receptors were collected from a woman aged 30 to 39 in good health and CMV-seropositive.

This clone has just a few counts. The CDR3 end shows no conserved phenylalanine or tryptophan, and so a read error is likely. Because the CDR3's place on the DNA is in doubt, the DNA is left out and the CDR3 is given as listed by TCRdb. CDR3 loop: CSVWGQGTFSH. The rearrangement joins TRBV29-1 to TRBJ1-1; no check of the table's D call, TRBD1, against the DNA was made. The CDR3 numbers 11 amino acids, ends counted. CDR1 and CDR2 (germline): SQVTM, ANQGSEA.

Comment on this clone: Other DNA variants within this sample encode the same CDR3. The J gene is TRBJ2-7, the V gene TRBV5-1; 9 positions agree with TRBD1. Germline V gives CDR1 SGHRS, CDR2 YFSETQ. This CDR3 contains 15 residues. With V trimmed by 4 bases and J by 3 bases, 8 bases remained unmatched. Here the CDR3 DNA reads TGCGCCAGCAGCCTGGGCGGACAGGGGAACTACGAGCAGTACTTC. Protein product: CASSLGGQGNYEQYF. Supplemented by reference TRBV5-1 and TRBJ2-7, the full variable domain reads KAGVTQTPRYLIKTRGQQVTLSCSPISGHRSVSWYQQTPGQGLQFLFEYFSETQRNKGNFPGRFSGRQFSNSRSEMNVSTLELGDSALYLCASSLGGQGNYEQYFGPGTRLTVT.

The sample holds a few counts of this clone. The rearrangement uses TRBV7-9 and TRBJ1-4; 9 bases match TRBD1. The ends lost 10 bases at V and 8 bases at J; junction bases unmatched: 8. Germline V gives CDR1 SEHNR, CDR2 FQNEAQ (reference sequence). The CDR3 sequence is 13 residues long. The CDR3 DNA is TGTGCCACCGGACTAGGACAGGGGGAAAAACTGTTTTTT. Its protein product is CATGLGQGEKLFF.

V usage is TRBV7-9 and J usage is TRBJ1-4, with 9 bases identical to TRBD1. Losses at the gene ends were 4 bases for V and 2 bases for J; bases not matched to a gene: 5. Germline V gene data show CDR1 as SEHNR and CDR2 as FQNEAQ (reference sequence). CDR3 length equals 16 residues. CDR3 residues: CASSSNRGRTNEKLFF. In DNA form, the CDR3 reads TGTGCCAGCAGCTCAAACAGGGGGCGGACTAATGAAAAACTGTTTTTT.

The chain couples TRBV6-5 to TRBJ2-3; TRBD2 is a possible D gene (6 bases). Between the trimmed V and J ends, which lost 0 bases and 5 bases, there was a span of 12 bases. Germline V gives CDR1 MNHEY, CDR2 SVGAGI. This CDR3 has 15 residues. CDR3 sequence reads: CASSYSTQGGDTQYF. In DNA form, the CDR3 reads TGTGCCAGCAGTTACTCGACCCAGGGAGGAGATACGCAGTATTTT.

Only one count was recorded for this clone. V usage is TRBV21-1 and J usage is TRBJ1-1. TRBV21-1 is classified as a pseudogene. The CDR3 covers 15 residues. CDR3 sequence: CASSKAPTTNTEAFF. CDR3 nucleotide sequence: TGTGCCAGCAGCAAAGCGCCCACTACGAACACTGAAGCTTTCTTT.

The chain couples TRBV6-1 to TRBJ1-5; D might be TRBD1 (6 bases). Germline V gene data show CDR1 as MNHNS and CDR2 as SASEGT. Between the trimmed V and J ends, which lost 6 bases and 11 bases, there was a span of 20 bases. The CDR3 runs to 14 residues. The CDR3 DNA is TGTGCCAGCAGGTCCGGACAGACCCAAGCGGCCCAGCATTTT. Protein product: CASRSGQTQAAQHF.

This CDR3 is CASSMTVRQETQYF. CDR3 in DNA: TGCGCCAGCAGCATGACAGTAAGGCAAGAGACCCAGTACTTC. The gene calls are TRBV5-1 and TRBJ2-5, with D possibly matching TRBD1 (5 bases). The V end lost 4 bases, the J end lost 2 bases, and 12 bases lay between the germline ends. The CDR3 consists of 14 residues. Germline CDR1 reads SGHRS; CDR2 reads YFSETQ.

There are a few counts of this clone. This chain joins TRBV9 and TRBJ2-5, with TRBD1 matching 8 bases. V gave up 4 bases and J gave up 0 bases; unmatched junction bases: 11. The CDR3 is made up of 17 amino acids. Per the germline V gene, CDR1 is SGDLS and CDR2 is YYNGEE. Written as DNA, the CDR3 is TGTGCCAGCAGCCTCGGACAGGGAACATTGTACCAAGAGACCCAGTACTTC. As protein: CASSLGQGTLYQETQYF.

On this clone itself: Compared with germline, one end of the junction differs, possibly owing to a read error. V and J are TRBV15 and TRBJ1-3; TRBD1 matches 8 bases. There are 19 residues in the CDR3. Germline CDR1 and CDR2: LNHNV and YYDKDF (reference sequence). As DNA, the CDR3 is TGTGCCACCAGCAGAGATGGTACAGGGGGTTCTGTTCTCGGAACCACCATATATTTT. This codes for CATSRDGTGGSVLGTTIYF.

This clone was observed once. The chain uses TRBV27 and TRBJ1-2; D might be TRBD1 (5 bases). Germline loops: CDR1 MNHEY, CDR2 SMNVEV (reference sequence). Deletions cut 2 bases from V and 1 base from J, with 5 bases between. The CDR3 sequence is 13 residues long. CDR3 in DNA: TGTGCCAGCAGTTTAGACAGTAACTATGGCTACACCTTC. Translation: CASSLDSNYGYTF.

The sample holds a few counts of this clone. The chain couples TRBV2 to TRBJ2-5; tentative D call: TRBD1 (5 bases). Germline V gene sequence: CDR1 SNHLY, CDR2 FYNNEI. This CDR3 has 14 amino acids. Trimming removed 2 bases at V and 9 bases at J, with 16 bases between. CDR3 region: CASSESEGALSQYF. DNA for the CDR3: TGTGCCAGCAGTGAAAGTGAAGGGGCGCTTTCCCAGTACTTC.

This clone was observed once. This rearrangement joins TRBV5-1 to TRBJ2-1; TRBD2 aligns across 9 bases. CDR3 length: 12 amino acids. Trimming at V came to 5 bases and at J to 12 bases, leaving 6 bases not matched to a gene. Germline CDR1 is SGHRS and CDR2 is YFSETQ. The CDR3 here is CASRDSGGGQFF. CDR3 DNA sequence: TGCGCCAGCAGGGATAGCGGGGGTGGGCAGTTCTTC.

This clone was seen a handful of times. This rearrangement joins TRBV7-3 to TRBJ2-1; 10 bases match TRBD2. Trimming took 2 bases from V and 6 from J; bases not matched to a gene: 4. Germline V gene lookup returns CDR1 SGHTA and CDR2 FQGTGA. The CDR3 runs to 15 residues. This CDR3 reads CASSLLSGGGNEQFF. CDR3 sequence (DNA): TGTGCCAGCAGCTTACTCAGCGGGGGGGGCAATGAGCAGTTCTTC.

This chain links TRBV28 with TRBJ1-1; the D is unclear. CDR3 length: 11 amino acids. Germline V gives CDR1 MDHEN, CDR2 SYDVKM. V shed 6 bases and J shed 6 bases, with 8 bases lying between them. As DNA, the CDR3 is TGTGCCAGCAGCTCCTATCCTGAAGCTTTCTTT. The encoded protein is CASSSYPEAFF.

The rearrangement links TRBV11-3 to TRBJ1-2; 9 bases map to TRBD1. After removal of 4 bases from V and 2 bases from J, the junction contained 5 bases not matched to a gene. This CDR3 has 15 amino acids. The germline gives CDR1 SGHNT, CDR2 YENEEA. CDR3 nucleotide sequence: TGTGCCAGCAGCTCGAGGGGACAGGGCAACTATGGCTACACCTTC. Its protein is CASSSRGQGNYGYTF. The complete variable domain, with remaining parts taken from reference TRBV11-3 and TRBJ1-2, reads EAGVVQSPRYKIIEKKQPVAFWCNPISGHNTLYWYLQNLGQGPELLIRYENEEAVDDSQLPKDRFSAERLKGVDSTLKIQPAELGDSAVYLCASSSRGQGNYGYTFGSGTRLTVV.

J is TRBJ1-1 and V is TRBV7-2, with D perhaps TRBD1 (6 bases). CDR3 length: 14 residues. With 5 bases removed from V and 5 bases from J, the gap between germline ends came to 15 bases. Germline V gene lookup returns CDR1 SGHTA and CDR2 FQGNSA. The CDR3 bases are TGTGCCAGCAGCCTCTCCGGGGGGCTGACTGAAGCTTTCTTT. Residues: CASSLSGGLTEAFF.

The genes are TRBV10-3 and TRBJ2-7; 10 bases line up with TRBD1. CDR1 is ENHRY and CDR2 is SYGVKD in the germline V gene. V lost 11 bases, J lost 5 bases, and 9 bases stayed unmatched. The CDR3 sequence is 13 residues long. CDR3: CAASGTGDHEQYF. In nucleotides, the CDR3 is TGTGCCGCATCCGGGACAGGGGACCACGAGCAGTACTTC.

The CDR3 DNA follows: TGTGCCAGCAGGCTACTAGCGGGGGGGCGCGAGACCCAGTACTTC. Translated: CASRLLAGGRETQYF. The gene calls are TRBV27 and TRBJ2-5; 13 nucleotides match TRBD2. The CDR3 extends over 15 amino acids. The V and J ends lost 6 bases and 5 bases, in that order; junction bases with no gene match: 6. Germline lookup yields CDR1 MNHEY and CDR2 SMNVEV (reference sequence).

A word on this clone: The junction departs from the called germline gene at one end, perhaps through a read error. The V call is TRBV27, the J call TRBJ2-7, with TRBD2 as a possible D gene (5 bases). The CDR3 sequence is 14 residues long. Germline V lookup: CDR1 MNHEY, CDR2 SMNVEV (reference sequence). The CDR3 coding sequence is TGTGCCAGCAGTTTGGCAACGGGGTCCTCCGAGCAGTACTTC. Translating gives CASSLATGSSEQYF.

The V and J genes are TRBV29-1 and TRBJ2-7; D uncertain. The CDR3 consists of 11 residues. Germline V CDR1 and CDR2: SQVTM, ANQGSEA. V lost 3 bases and J 6 bases, leaving 9 bases between the germline ends. CDR3 bases: TGCAGCGTTGATGAGATTGGCGAGCAGTACTTC. Its protein is CSVDEIGEQYF.

The rearrangement joins TRBV7-2 to TRBJ1-5; D is possibly TRBD1 (6 bases). The V end was cut by 6 bases, the J end by 6 bases, with 12 bases between. Germline V gene lookup returns CDR1 SGHTA and CDR2 FQGNSA. This CDR3 has 13 amino acids. The CDR3 here is CASRQGIRQPQHF. The CDR3 nucleotides read TGTGCCAGCAGACAGGGAATTCGTCAGCCCCAGCATTTT.

The rearrangement links TRBV19 to TRBJ2-1; D gene uncertain. The CDR3 is 14 amino acids. Germline V gives CDR1 LNHDA, CDR2 SQIVND (reference sequence). Deletions cut 5 bases from V and 5 bases from J, with 13 bases between. The CDR3: CASSRVTTDNEQFF. Written as DNA, the CDR3 is TGTGCCAGTAGTCGGGTAACGACGGACAATGAGCAGTTCTTC.

The chain couples TRBV25-1 to TRBJ2-7; TRBD2 agrees at 8 bases. V dropped 5 bases and J dropped 4; count of bases not matched to a gene: 7. The CDR3 contains 14 residues. Germline CDR1 MGHDK, CDR2 SYGVNS. In nucleotides, the CDR3 is TGTGCCAGCAGTCTTGAAACTAGCGGATACGAGCAGTACTTC. Translating it yields CASSLETSGYEQYF.

This chain connects TRBV6-5 to TRBJ2-7, with D maybe TRBD2 (5 bases). The CDR3 totals 13 residues. In germline, CDR1 is MNHEY, CDR2 SVGAGI. Trimming pared 5 bases from V and 3 bases from J, leaving 11 bases between. The CDR3 sequence: CASSTLGVYEQYF. CDR3 DNA sequence: TGTGCCAGCAGTACCCTCGGGGTCTACGAGCAGTACTTC.

This clone was seen only once. This chain links TRBV5-4 with TRBJ2-2; TRBD2 matches at 8 bases. The CDR3 has 14 amino acids. The ends lost 4 bases at V and 7 bases at J; junction bases unmatched: 6. Germline V lookup: CDR1 SGHNT, CDR2 YYREEE (reference sequence). Here the CDR3 reads CASSPGGAGGELFF. For the CDR3, the DNA is TGTGCCAGCAGCCCCGGGGGGGCGGGCGGGGAGCTGTTTTTT.

This clone has more than one count but fewer than ten. The V and J genes are TRBV11-2 and TRBJ2-6, with 7 bases lining up with TRBD1. Trimming took 5 bases from V and 3 from J; bases not matched to a gene: 16. This CDR3 comprises 19 residues. The germline CDR1 and CDR2 sequences are SGHAT and FQNNGV. CDR3 loop: CASSPRQIGGLGGANVLTF. In DNA form, the CDR3 reads TGTGCCAGCAGCCCCCGACAGATAGGGGGCCTAGGTGGGGCCAACGTCCTGACTTTC.